Listed here are 14 T cell receptor beta chains from one sample, sequenced in a study of shared clonotypes between healthy human individuals. CD45RO-negative, CCR7-selected cells formed the naive CD8 fraction, which excluded terminally differentiated effector memory CD45RA+ cells. Generated by immunoSEQ multiplex PCR, the TCRdb table keeps only in-frame clones and is missing some. The sample records hundreds of thousands of clones, approximately 96% being singletons. The material sequenced was naive CD8+ T cells sorted from blood. These receptors originate from a woman in her twenties or thirties in good health.

V usage is TRBV7-9 and J usage is TRBJ2-7; the D gene is possibly TRBD2 (5 bases). Trimming took off 6 bases at V and 5 bases at J, with 8 bases between the two ends. Germline CDR1 and CDR2: SEHNR and FQNEAQ (reference sequence). The CDR3 sequence is 11 residues long. This CDR3 reads CASSPRDEQYF. For the CDR3, the DNA is TGTGCCAGCAGTCCGAGGGACGAGCAGTACTTC.

V and J are TRBV28 and TRBJ1-1; D perhaps matches TRBD1 (6 bases). V lost 2 bases and J lost 10, with 17 bases in between. CDR1 is MDHEN, CDR2 SYDVKM, per germline. The CDR3 extends over 14 amino acids. The CDR3: CASSLVVGGAGAFF. The CDR3 coding sequence is TGTGCCAGCAGTTTAGTAGTTGGGGGGGCAGGAGCTTTCTTT.

The chain carries TRBV6-5 and TRBJ1-1, with D tentatively TRBD1 (5 bases). Germline V CDR1 and CDR2: MNHEY, SVGAGI. This CDR3 comprises 16 residues. V was pared by 2 bases and J by 4 bases, with 17 bases between. Here the CDR3 reads CASSYGPPAGRTEAFF. The CDR3 DNA reads TGTGCCAGCAGTTACGGACCCCCGGCAGGGCGCACTGAAGCTTTCTTT.

J is TRBJ2-5 and V is TRBV19, with D unclear. The J call may be mistaken, given a closer DNA end match to TRBJ2-7. Germline CDR1 LNHDA, CDR2 SQIVND (reference sequence). The CDR3 has 15 amino acids. CDR3 sequence: CASSPSLSVSYEQYF. The CDR3, as DNA: TGTGCCAGTAGTCCCTCCCTATCCGTATCCTACGAGCAGTACTTC.

V is TRBV27 and J is TRBJ2-7, with D possibly TRBD1 on 6 matching bases. Germline V CDR1 and CDR2: MNHEY, SMNVEV (reference sequence). This CDR3 region has 13 residues. Trimming took off 2 bases at V and 4 bases at J, with 9 bases between the two ends. The CDR3 sequence: CASSLIQGYEQYF. DNA of the CDR3: TGTGCCAGCAGTTTAATACAGGGATACGAGCAGTACTTC.

V usage is TRBV19 and J usage is TRBJ2-7; D ambiguous. Germline V gives CDR1 LNHDA, CDR2 SQIVND (reference sequence). V gave up 3 bases and J gave up 2 bases, with 8 bases separating them. This CDR3 spans 13 amino acids. CDR3 in DNA: TGTGCCAGTAGTATTTCCCTGACCTACGAGCAGTACTTC. Protein product: CASSISLTYEQYF.

The rearrangement links TRBV7-2 to TRBJ2-7, with D unresolved. Trimming took off 5 bases at V and 0 bases at J, with 14 bases between the two ends. CDR3 size: 15 residues. Germline-derived CDR1 and CDR2 are SGHTA and FQGNSA. Written as DNA, the CDR3 is TGTGCCAGCAGCATCACAGATAGTACCTCCTACGAGCAGTACTTC. Translation gives CASSITDSTSYEQYF. The full variable domain, in which reference TRBV7-2 and TRBJ2-7 provide the parts outside the CDR3, is GAGVSQSPSNKVTEKGKDVELRCDPISGHTALYWYRQSLGQGLEFLIYFQGNSAPDKSGLPSDRFSAERTGGSVSTLTIQRTQQEDSAVYLCASSITDSTSYEQYFGPGTRLTVT.

The chain links TRBV4-1 to TRBJ2-7; D is unclear. This CDR3 region has 14 residues. Germline CDR1 reads MGHRA; CDR2 reads YSYEKL. Trimming pared 4 bases from V and 2 bases from J, leaving 12 bases between. Written as DNA, the CDR3 is TGCGCCAGCAGCCGCGACCCCTCGACCTACGAGCAGTACTTC. This translates into CASSRDPSTYEQYF.

The chain uses TRBV28 and TRBJ1-4; D may be TRBD1 (6 bases). V was trimmed by 1 base and J by 8 bases, leaving 14 bases between them. The CDR3 loop spans 15 amino acids. The V gene's germline CDR1 is MDHEN and CDR2 SYDVKM. CDR3 sequence (DNA): TGTGCCAGCAGTTTATATTGGGGGGCCGGGGAAAAACTGTTTTTT. This codes for CASSLYWGAGEKLFF.

Comment on this clone: The same CDR3 can be traced to other DNA sequences in this sample. CDR3 region: CASSPDTYSNQPQHF. CDR3 in DNA: TGTGCCAGCAGTCCTGACACCTATAGCAATCAGCCCCAGCATTTT. This chain connects TRBV28 to TRBJ1-5; D gene uncertain. V lost 5 bases and J 0 bases, leaving 11 bases between the germline ends. CDR1 and CDR2 (germline): MDHEN, SYDVKM. CDR3 length equals 15 residues. The full variable domain, rest sourced from reference TRBV28 and TRBJ1-5, is DVKVTQSSRYLVKRTGEKVFLECVQDMDHENMFWYRQDPGLGLRLIYFSYDVKMKEKGDIPEGYSVSREKKERFSLILESASTNQTSMYLCASSPDTYSNQPQHFGDGTRLSIL.

V gene TRBV10-3 combines with J gene TRBJ1-1, with D uncertain. CDR1 is ENHRY and CDR2 is SYGVKD in the germline V gene. The CDR3 runs 15 residues. With 3 bases removed from V and 6 bases from J, the gap between germline ends came to 17 bases. CDR3 bases: TGTGCCATCAGTGACCCGGACGGAGGCGGGGCTGAAGCTTTCTTT. Amino acids: CAISDPDGGGAEAFF.

The genes are TRBV28 and TRBJ1-5, with D unresolved. Germline values: CDR1 MDHEN, CDR2 SYDVKM. The length of the CDR3 is 15 residues. Trimming took 3 bases from V and 2 from J, leaving 11 bases between them. CDR3 protein: CASSFSRRGNQPQHF. The CDR3 region has the DNA TGTGCCAGCAGTTTTAGCAGGAGAGGCAATCAGCCCCAGCATTTT. Supplemented by reference TRBV28 and TRBJ1-5, the full variable domain reads DVKVTQSSRYLVKRTGEKVFLECVQDMDHENMFWYRQDPGLGLRLIYFSYDVKMKEKGDIPEGYSVSREKKERFSLILESASTNQTSMYLCASSFSRRGNQPQHFGDGTRLSIL.

The rearrangement joins TRBV6-5 to TRBJ2-5, with 9 bases identical to TRBD1. CDR1 is MNHEY and CDR2 is SVGAGI in the germline V gene. Losses at the gene ends were 7 bases for V and 5 bases for J; bases not matched to a gene: 11. This CDR3 comprises 15 residues. CDR3 bases: TGTGCCAGCAAGACTGGACAGGGGATTGTTGAGACCCAGTACTTC. Translated: CASKTGQGIVETQYF.

The chain combines TRBV7-6 with TRBJ2-7, with a tentative D call TRBD1 (6 bases). From germline, CDR1 is SGHVS and CDR2 FNYEAQ. The CDR3 contains 14 residues. V lost 2 bases and J 0 bases, leaving 8 bases between the germline ends. Here the CDR3 reads CASSLLQGSYEQYF. Here the CDR3 DNA reads TGTGCCAGCAGCTTACTACAGGGCTCCTACGAGCAGTACTTC.